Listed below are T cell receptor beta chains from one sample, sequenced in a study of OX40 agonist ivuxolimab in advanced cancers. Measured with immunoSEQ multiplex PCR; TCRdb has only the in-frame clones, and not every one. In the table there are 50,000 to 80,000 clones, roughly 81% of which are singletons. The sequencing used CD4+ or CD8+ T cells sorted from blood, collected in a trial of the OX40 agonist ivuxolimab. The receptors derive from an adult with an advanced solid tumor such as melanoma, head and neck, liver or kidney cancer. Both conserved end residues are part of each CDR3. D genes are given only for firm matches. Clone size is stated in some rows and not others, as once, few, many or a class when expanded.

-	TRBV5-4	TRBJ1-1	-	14	TGTGCCAGCAGTTGGGGACGGATAAACACTGAAGCTTTCTTT	CASSWGRINTEAFF
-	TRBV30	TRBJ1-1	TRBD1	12	TGTGCCTGGAGTCCTGGACAGGGTGAAGCTTTCTTT	CAWSPGQGEAFF
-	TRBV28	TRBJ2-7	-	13	TGTGCCAGCAGTTCGACGCCGGACTACGAGCAGTACTTC	CASSSTPDYEQYF
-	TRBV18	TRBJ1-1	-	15	TGTGCCAGCTCACTCCTGGTGGAGGAGAACACTGAAGCTTTCTTT	CASSLLVEENTEAFF
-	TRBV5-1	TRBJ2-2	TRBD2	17	TGCGCCAGCAGCCACTCTAGTAGCGGGGCGAACACCGGGGAGCTGTTTTTT	CASSHSSSGANTGELFF
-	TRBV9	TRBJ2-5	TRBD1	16	TGTGCCAGCAGCCTAAGGGACAGGGGAGCGCAAGAGACCCAGTACTTC	CASSLRDRGAQETQYF
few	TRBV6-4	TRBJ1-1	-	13	TGTGCCAGCAGTGAACAGGGGAACACTGAAGCTTTCTTT	CASSEQGNTEAFF
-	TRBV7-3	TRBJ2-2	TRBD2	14	TGTGCCAGCAGCTTAATAGCGGGAGGCGGGGAGCTGTTTTTT	CASSLIAGGGELFF
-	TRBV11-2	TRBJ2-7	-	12	TGTGCCAGCAGCTTAGGGGCTGGGGAGCGCTACTTC	CASSLGAGERYF
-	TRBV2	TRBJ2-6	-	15	TGTGCCAGCAGTCTCGAGGGCACTGGGGCCAACGTCCTGACTTTC	CASSLEGTGANVLTF
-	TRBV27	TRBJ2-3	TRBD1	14	TGTGCCAGCAGTTGGACAGGGCCCGCAGATACGCAGTATTTT	CASSWTGPADTQYF
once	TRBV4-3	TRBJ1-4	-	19	TGCGCCAGCAGCCACCGCACATTCCGGGACCACGCAACTAATGAAAAACTGTTTTTT	CASSHRTFRDHATNEKLFF
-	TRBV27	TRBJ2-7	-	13	TGTGCCAGCAGTTTATTTTCGTCTCACGAGCAGTACTTC	CASSLFSSHEQYF
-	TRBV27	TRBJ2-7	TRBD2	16	TGTGCCAGCAGTTTGTCGGCTAGCGGGTCCTACTACGAGCAGTACTTC	CASSLSASGSYYEQYF
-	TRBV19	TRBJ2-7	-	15	TGTGCCAGTAGTATGGACTTAACAGGGCCCTACGAGCAGTACTTC	CASSMDLTGPYEQYF
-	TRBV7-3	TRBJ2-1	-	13	TGTGCCAGCAGCTCCGGACCACCAAATGAGCAGTTCTTC	CASSSGPPNEQFF
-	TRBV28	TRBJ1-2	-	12	TGTGCCAGCAGTTTAGTGTTCGGGGGCTACACCTTC	CASSLVFGGYTF
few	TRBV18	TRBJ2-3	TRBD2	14	TGTGCCAGCTCGGCCGGGACTAGCGGAGATACGCAGTATTTT	CASSAGTSGDTQYF
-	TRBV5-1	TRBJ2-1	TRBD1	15	TGCGCCAGCAGCGCGGTTCCAGGGGGCTTCAATGAGCAGTTCTTC	CASSAVPGGFNEQFF
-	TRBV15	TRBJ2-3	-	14	TGTGCCACCAGCAGAGATTCTAGCACAGATACGCAGTATTTT	CATSRDSSTDTQYF
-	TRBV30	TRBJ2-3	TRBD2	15	TGTGCCTGGGCGAAGGGACTAGGGGAAACAGATACGCAGTATTTT	CAWAKGLGETDTQYF
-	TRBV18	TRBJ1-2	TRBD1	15	TGTGCCAGCTCACCGACAGGGGACTTTTCCTATGGCTACACCTTC	CASSPTGDFSYGYTF
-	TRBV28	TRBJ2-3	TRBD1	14	TGTGCCAGCACCACCCCACAGGGGGCTGATACGCAGTATTTT	CASTTPQGADTQYF
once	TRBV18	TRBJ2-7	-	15	TGTGCCAGCTCACCCGCTCGGGCAGGGGAAGGCGAGCAGTACTTC	CASSPARAGEGEQYF
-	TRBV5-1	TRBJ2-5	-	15	TGCGCCAGCAGCATATCGGGGGCGGTCCAAGAGACCCAGTACTTC	CASSISGAVQETQYF